One and the same sample provided the 12 T cell receptor beta chains below, sequenced in a study of blood T cell repertoires in COVID-19. TCRdb keeps only in-frame clones here, not all; method: immunoSEQ multiplex PCR. The sample carries about 230,000 clones, roughly 88% recorded once. The sample comprised PBMCs or T cells enriched from blood (not recorded which). The origin of the receptors is a woman aged 40-49 years with acute COVID-19.

J is TRBJ1-2 and V is TRBV24-1, with D tentatively TRBD1 (5 bases). CDR1 is KGHDR and CDR2 is SFDVKD in the germline V gene. The CDR3 loop spans 13 amino acids. The V end was cut by 5 bases, the J end by 6 bases, with 12 bases between. The CDR3 nucleotides are TGTGCCACCAGTGGAGGCAGGGATAATGGCTACACCTTC. It codes for CATSGGRDNGYTF.

The genes are TRBV6-2 or TRBV6-3 and TRBJ1-1; D perhaps matches TRBD1 (6 bases). Germline V gene lookup returns CDR1 MNHEY and CDR2 SVGEGT. Deletions cut 3 bases from V and 1 base from J, with 18 bases between. The length of the CDR3 is 17 residues. The CDR3 here is CASSYFMGMTGNTEAFF. Written as DNA, the CDR3 is TGTGCCAGCAGTTATTTCATGGGAATGACAGGGAACACTGAAGCTTTCTTT.

The chain employs TRBV5-5 and TRBJ1-2, with D hard to call. The ends were cut back, 4 bases at V and 7 bases at J, with 20 bases in the middle. This CDR3 is 15 amino acids long. The V gene's germline CDR1 is SGHKS and CDR2 YYEKEE (reference sequence). CDR3 nucleotide sequence: TGTGCCAGCAGCCCCGCATTAGAGGGCCTCCTTGGCTACACCTTC. The encoded protein is CASSPALEGLLGYTF.

The genes are TRBV11-2 and TRBJ2-1; D is perhaps TRBD2 (5 bases). Germline assignment: CDR1 SGHAT and CDR2 FQNNGV. The CDR3 loop spans 18 amino acids. V lost 2 bases and J 1 base, leaving 18 bases between the germline ends. CDR3 DNA sequence: TGTGCCAGCAGCTTAACCGGGAAAGGCTTATGGTCCTACAATGAGCAGTTCTTC. Translation gives CASSLTGKGLWSYNEQFF.

A single count supports this clone. This chain joins TRBV4-3 and TRBJ2-1, with D unresolved. V shed 1 base and J shed 9 bases, with 16 bases lying between them. The germline gives CDR1 LGHNA, CDR2 YSLEER. The CDR3 runs 15 residues. CDR3 nucleotides: TGCGCCAGCAGCCAAGGAGGAAAAAAGTCCAGTGAGCAGTTCTTC. Its translation is CASSQGGKKSSEQFF.

This chain joins TRBV19 and TRBJ2-1, with D perhaps matching TRBD1 (7 bases). The ends were cut back, 6 bases at V and 10 bases at J, with 19 bases in the middle. CDR3 length equals 14 residues. Germline lookup yields CDR1 LNHDA and CDR2 SQIVND (reference sequence). The CDR3 bases are TGTGCCAGTAGACTTGACAGGGCCAGCGGGGAGCAGTTCTTC. It is translated as CASRLDRASGEQFF.

This clone was counted between two and nine times. The rearrangement joins TRBV12-3 or TRBV12-4 to TRBJ1-5; TRBD1 might be the D (5 bases). With 10 bases removed from V and 2 bases from J, the gap between germline ends came to 9 bases. This CDR3 comprises 12 residues. CDR3 sequence: CATGDGNQPQHF. The DNA for the CDR3 is TGTGCCACGGGGGATGGCAATCAGCCCCAGCATTTT.

The chain uses TRBV14 and TRBJ1-1; 8 nucleotides align to TRBD1. This CDR3 contains 15 residues. Losses at the gene ends were 4 bases for V and 4 bases for J; bases not matched to a gene: 8. The germline V gene encodes CDR1 SGHDN and CDR2 FVKESK. In DNA form, the CDR3 reads TGTGCCAGCAGCCTTCGGACAGGGATGACCACTGAAGCTTTCTTT. Amino acid sequence: CASSLRTGMTTEAFF. Combining the CDR3 with reference TRBV14 and TRBJ1-1 gives the whole variable domain EAGVTQFPSHSVIEKGQTVTLRCDPISGHDNLYWYRRVMGKEIKFLLHFVKESKQDESGMPNNRFLAERTGGTYSTLKVQPAELEDSGVYFCASSLRTGMTTEAFFGQGTRLTVV.

This clone was observed a single time. V is TRBV7-6 and J is TRBJ2-7, with a weak D call TRBD2 (7 bases). Germline loops: CDR1 SGHVS, CDR2 FNYEAQ. The CDR3 has 18 amino acids. V lost 5 bases and J lost 1, with 24 bases in between. The CDR3 region is CASSPRGGVRGHSYEQYV. DNA for the CDR3: TGTGCCAGCAGCCCAAGGGGGGGAGTGCGGGGACATTCCTACGAGCAGTACGTC.

This clone was counted a single time. This sequence joins TRBV12-5 and TRBJ1-6, with D unresolved. With 6 bases removed from V and 5 bases from J, the gap between germline ends came to 5 bases. The germline gives CDR1 LGHNT, CDR2 FRNRAP. The CDR3 consists of 12 residues. CDR3 protein: CASGENNSPLHF. CDR3 coding DNA: TGTGCTAGTGGGGAGAATAATTCACCCCTCCACTTT.

This clone has a single count. This chain uses TRBV4-1 with TRBJ1-5; TRBD1 might be the D (5 bases). Trimming removed 2 bases at V and 0 bases at J, with 8 bases between. The length of the CDR3 is 15 residues. Germline assignment: CDR1 MGHRA and CDR2 YSYEKL. The CDR3 region is CASSQHTGSNQPQHF. The CDR3 DNA follows: TGCGCCAGCAGCCAACATACAGGTAGCAATCAGCCCCAGCATTTT.

The chain joins TRBV10-2 to TRBJ1-3; TRBD1 might be the D (6 bases). This CDR3 spans 11 amino acids. Germline V CDR1 and CDR2: WSHSY, SAAADI. With 2 bases removed from V and 15 bases from J, the gap between germline ends came to 11 bases. CDR3 bases: TGCGCCAGCAGTGAGGGCCTGGGGGCATATTTT. This encodes CASSEGLGAYF.